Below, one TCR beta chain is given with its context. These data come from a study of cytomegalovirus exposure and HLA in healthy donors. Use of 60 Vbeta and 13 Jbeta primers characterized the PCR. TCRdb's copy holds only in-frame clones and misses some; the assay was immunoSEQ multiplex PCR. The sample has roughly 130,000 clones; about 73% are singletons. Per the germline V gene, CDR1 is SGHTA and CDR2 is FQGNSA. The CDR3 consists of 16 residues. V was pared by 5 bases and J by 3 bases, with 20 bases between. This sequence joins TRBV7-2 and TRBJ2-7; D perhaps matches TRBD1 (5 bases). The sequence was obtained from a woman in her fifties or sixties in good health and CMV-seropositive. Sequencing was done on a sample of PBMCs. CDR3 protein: CASSTPPGHYGYEQYF. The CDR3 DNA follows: TGTGCCAGCAGCACACCCCCTGGACATTATGGCTACGAGCAGTACTTC.